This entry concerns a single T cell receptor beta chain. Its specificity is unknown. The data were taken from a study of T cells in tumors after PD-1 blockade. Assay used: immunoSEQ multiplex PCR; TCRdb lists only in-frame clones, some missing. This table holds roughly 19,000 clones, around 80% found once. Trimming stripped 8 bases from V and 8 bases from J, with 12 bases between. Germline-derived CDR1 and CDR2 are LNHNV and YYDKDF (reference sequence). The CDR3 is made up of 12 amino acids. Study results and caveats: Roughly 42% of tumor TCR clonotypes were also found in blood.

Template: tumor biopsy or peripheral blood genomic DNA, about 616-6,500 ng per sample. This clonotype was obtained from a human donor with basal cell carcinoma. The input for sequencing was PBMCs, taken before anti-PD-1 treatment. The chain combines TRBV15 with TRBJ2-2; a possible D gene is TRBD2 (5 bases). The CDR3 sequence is CATRSPGGELFF. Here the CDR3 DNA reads TGTGCCACCCGATCCCCGGGGGGGGAGCTGTTTTTT.